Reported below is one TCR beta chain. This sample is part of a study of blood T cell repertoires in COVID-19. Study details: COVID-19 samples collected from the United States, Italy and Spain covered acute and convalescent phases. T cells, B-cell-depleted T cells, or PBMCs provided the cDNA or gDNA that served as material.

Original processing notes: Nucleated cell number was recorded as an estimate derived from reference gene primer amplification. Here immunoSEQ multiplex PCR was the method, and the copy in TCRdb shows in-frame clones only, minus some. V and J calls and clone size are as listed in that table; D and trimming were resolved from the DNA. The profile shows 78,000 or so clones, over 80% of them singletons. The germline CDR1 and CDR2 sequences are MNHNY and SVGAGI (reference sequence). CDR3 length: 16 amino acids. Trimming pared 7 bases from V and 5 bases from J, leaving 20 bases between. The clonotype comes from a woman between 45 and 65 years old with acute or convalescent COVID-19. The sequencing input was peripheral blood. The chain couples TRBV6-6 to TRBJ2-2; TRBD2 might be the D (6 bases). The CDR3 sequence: CASKPGEISGTGELFF. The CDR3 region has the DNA TGTGCCAGCAAGCCGGGGGAAATCAGCGGGACCGGGGAGCTGTTTTTT.